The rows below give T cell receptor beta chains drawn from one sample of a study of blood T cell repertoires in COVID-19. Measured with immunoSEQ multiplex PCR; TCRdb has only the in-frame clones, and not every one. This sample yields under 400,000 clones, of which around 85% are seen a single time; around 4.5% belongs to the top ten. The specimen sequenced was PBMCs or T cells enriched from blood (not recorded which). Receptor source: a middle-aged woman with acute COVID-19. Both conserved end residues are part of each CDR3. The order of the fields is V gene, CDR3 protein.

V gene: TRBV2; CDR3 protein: CASRDTPGNTIYF
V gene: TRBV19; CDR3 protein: CASSTGVENF
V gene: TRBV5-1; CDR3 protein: CASSLTVGLAGTDTQYF
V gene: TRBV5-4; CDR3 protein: CASRNTGKGLYSGANVLTF
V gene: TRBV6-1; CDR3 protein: CASSNGQGTEAFF
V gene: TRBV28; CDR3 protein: CASKFTAGGYTF
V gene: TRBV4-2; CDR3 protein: CASSQEFASGGGSWMQTQYF
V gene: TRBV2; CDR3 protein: CASSAGRSGSPLHF
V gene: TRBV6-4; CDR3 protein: CASSPDGGYGYTF
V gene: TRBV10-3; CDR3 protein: CAISEAPGQGAQGANVLTF
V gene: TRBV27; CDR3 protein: CASSRSGTGAYSNQPQHF
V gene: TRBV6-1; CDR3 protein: CASSEVWGGLAEETQYF
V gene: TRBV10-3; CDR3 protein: CATGGGSSGNTIYF
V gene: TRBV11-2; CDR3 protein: CASSTRGDYGYTF
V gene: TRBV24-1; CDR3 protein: CATSPFDQVTGYTF
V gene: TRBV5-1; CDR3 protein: CASSHRDREKTQYF
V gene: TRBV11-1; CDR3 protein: CASSFVGTFGNTIYF
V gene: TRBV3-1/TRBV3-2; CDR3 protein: CASSQAGGSYGYTF
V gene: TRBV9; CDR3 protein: CASNPGEPYTDTQYF
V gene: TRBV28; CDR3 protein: CASLRLAGAGAQYF
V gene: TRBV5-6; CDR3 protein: CASSELRGAYEQYF
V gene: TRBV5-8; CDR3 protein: CASSLPGSGVLGEQYF
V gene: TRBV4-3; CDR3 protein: CASSQEESWDRVTGELFF
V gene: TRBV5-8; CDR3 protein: CASRLDTHTGELFF
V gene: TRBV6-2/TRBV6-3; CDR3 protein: CASSYPGVAETQYF
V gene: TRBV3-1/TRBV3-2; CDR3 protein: CASSRGQGYTDTQYF
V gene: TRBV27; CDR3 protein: CASSMTGAYEQYF
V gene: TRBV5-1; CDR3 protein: CASSLLAGGNQETQYF
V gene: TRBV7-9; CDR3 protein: CASSLGLEQPQHF
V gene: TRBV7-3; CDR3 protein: CASSLWGGSVDTQYF
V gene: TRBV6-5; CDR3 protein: CASSLDRVDQPQHF
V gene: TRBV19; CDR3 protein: CASSSTGTGGFGYTF
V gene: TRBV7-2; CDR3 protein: CASSPNGRGRANEKLFF
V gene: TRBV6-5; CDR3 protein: CASSYSGQGVHEKLFF
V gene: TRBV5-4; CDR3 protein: CASSLKTSGVQTQYF
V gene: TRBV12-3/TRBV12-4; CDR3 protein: CASSFTQGTEAFF
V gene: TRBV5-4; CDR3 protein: CASSPGTSAYNEQFF
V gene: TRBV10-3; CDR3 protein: CAISESGGTGGGNQPQHF
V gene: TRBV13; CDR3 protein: CASSRPGTGKTDTQYF
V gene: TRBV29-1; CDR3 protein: CSVTAGTGGGYTF
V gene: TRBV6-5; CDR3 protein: CASSYGGKNTEAFF
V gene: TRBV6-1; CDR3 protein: CASSEAERPSQYF
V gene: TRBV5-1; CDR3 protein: CASRLGSSGGPQETQYF
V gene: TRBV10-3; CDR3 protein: CAISGQDQTYEQYF
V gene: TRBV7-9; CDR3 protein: CASSLGTGGNTEAFF
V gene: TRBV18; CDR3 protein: CASSPPGRRPNYGYTF
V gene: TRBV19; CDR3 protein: CASSMTGSSKNIQYF
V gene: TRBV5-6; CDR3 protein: CASSGDMGSTGELFF
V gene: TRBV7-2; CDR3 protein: CASSPVAGANTGELFF
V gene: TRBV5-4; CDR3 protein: CASSRYRGQETQYF
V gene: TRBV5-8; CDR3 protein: CASSPIQGIYGYTF
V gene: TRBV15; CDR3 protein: CATSSAHGSPLHF
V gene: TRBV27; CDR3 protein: CASSLKAGSNQPQHF